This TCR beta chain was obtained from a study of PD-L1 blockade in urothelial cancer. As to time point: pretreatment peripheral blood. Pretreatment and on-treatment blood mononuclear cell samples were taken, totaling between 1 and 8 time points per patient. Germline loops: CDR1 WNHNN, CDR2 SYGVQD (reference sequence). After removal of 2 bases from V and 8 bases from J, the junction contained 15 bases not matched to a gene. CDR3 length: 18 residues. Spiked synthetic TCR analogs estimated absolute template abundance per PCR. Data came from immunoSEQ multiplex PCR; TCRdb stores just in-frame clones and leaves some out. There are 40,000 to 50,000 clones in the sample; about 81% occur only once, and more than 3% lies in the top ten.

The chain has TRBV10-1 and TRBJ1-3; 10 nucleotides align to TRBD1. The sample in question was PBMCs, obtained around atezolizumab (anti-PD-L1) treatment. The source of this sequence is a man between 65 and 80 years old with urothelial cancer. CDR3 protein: CASSEVHVRQGALDTIYF. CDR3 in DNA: TGCGCCAGCAGTGAGGTCCACGTCAGACAGGGGGCTTTGGACACCATATATTTT.